The sequence of this T cell receptor beta chain was determined in a study of blood T cell repertoires in COVID-19. In the study overall: Acute-phase and convalescent COVID-19 samples originated in the United States, Italy and Spain.

This CDR3 is 15 amino acids long. As processed by the authors: Reference gene primers were amplified, and this amplification served to estimate nucleated cell counts. Method: immunoSEQ multiplex PCR; TCRdb's copy keeps in-frame clones and lacks some. That table gives V, J and clone size, and the DNA gave D and trimming. The table includes under 150,000 clones, 85% to 90% detected once. This TCR was recovered from a man between 45 and 60 years old with acute or convalescent COVID-19. What was sequenced was peripheral blood. The chain has TRBV21-1 and TRBJ1-4. TRBV21-1 is shown as a pseudogene. CDR3 coding DNA: TGTGCCAGCAGCGCCTTAGCGGGGGTTGGCGAAAAACTGTTTTTT. Its translation: CASSALAGVGEKLFF.